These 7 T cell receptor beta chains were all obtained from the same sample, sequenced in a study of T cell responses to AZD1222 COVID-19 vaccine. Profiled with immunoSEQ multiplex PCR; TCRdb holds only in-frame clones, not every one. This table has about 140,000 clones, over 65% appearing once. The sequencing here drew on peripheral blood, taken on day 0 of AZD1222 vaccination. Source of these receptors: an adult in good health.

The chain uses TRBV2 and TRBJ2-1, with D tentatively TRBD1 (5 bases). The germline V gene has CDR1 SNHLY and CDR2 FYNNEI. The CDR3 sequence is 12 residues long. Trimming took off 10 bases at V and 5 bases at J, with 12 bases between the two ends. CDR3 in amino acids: CATQDPDNEQFF. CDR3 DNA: TGTGCCACACAGGACCCAGACAATGAGCAGTTCTTC.

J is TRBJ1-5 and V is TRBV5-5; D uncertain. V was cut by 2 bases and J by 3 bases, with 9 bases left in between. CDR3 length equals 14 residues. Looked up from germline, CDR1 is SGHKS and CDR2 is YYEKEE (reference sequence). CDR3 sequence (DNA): TGTGCCAGCAGCTTTCTTGGTGACAATCAGCCCCAGCATTTT. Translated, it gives CASSFLGDNQPQHF.

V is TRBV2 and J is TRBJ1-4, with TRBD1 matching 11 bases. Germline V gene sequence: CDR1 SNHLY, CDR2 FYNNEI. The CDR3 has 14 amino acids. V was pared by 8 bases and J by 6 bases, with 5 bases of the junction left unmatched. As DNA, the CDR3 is TGTGCCAGCTACCCGGGACAGGGGGATGAAAAACTGTTTTTT. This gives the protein CASYPGQGDEKLFF.

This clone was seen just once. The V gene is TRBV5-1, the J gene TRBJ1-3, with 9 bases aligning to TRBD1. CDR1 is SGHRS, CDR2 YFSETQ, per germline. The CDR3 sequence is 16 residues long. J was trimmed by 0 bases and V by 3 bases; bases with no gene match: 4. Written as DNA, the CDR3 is TGCGCCAGCAGCTCACAGGGGGCGGACTCTGGAAACACCATATATTTT. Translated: CASSSQGADSGNTIYF. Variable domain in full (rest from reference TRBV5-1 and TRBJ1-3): KAGVTQTPRYLIKTRGQQVTLSCSPISGHRSVSWYQQTPGQGLQFLFEYFSETQRNKGNFPGRFSGRQFSNSRSEMNVSTLELGDSALYLCASSSQGADSGNTIYFGEGSWLTVV.

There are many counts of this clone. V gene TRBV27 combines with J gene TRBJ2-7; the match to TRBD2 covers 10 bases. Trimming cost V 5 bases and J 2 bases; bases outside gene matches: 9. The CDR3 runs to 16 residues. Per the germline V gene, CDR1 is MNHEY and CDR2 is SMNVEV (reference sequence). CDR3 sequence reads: CASSPTSGVITYEQYF. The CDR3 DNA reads TGTGCCAGCAGTCCCACTAGCGGGGTTATTACCTACGAGCAGTACTTC.

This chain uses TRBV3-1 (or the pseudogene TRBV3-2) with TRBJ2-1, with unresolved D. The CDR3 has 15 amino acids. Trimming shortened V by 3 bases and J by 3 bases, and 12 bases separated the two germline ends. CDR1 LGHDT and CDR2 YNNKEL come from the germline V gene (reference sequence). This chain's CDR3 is CASSHGQIIYNEQFF. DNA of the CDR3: TGTGCCAGCAGCCACGGCCAGATAATCTACAATGAGCAGTTCTTC.

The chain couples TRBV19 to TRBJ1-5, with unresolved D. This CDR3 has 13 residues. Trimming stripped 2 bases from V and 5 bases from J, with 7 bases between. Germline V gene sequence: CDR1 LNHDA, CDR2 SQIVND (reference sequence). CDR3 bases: TGTGCCAGTAGTATAATAGGCTATCAGCCCCAGCATTTT. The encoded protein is CASSIIGYQPQHF.